This TCR beta chain emerged from a study of blood T cell repertoires in acute mononucleosis (dated by TCRdb to the early 2020s). Broadly, across the study: To capture the memory response, convalescent samples were obtained between 5 and 8 months after the acute presentation. Mean blood EBV load was about 3.8 log10 genome copies per million B cells during acute infection and about 2.8 at convalescence. The study at large found these results: Both chains seemed to play a part in GLC-BM selection, with public TCRbeta motifs on BV14-BJ2 and BV20-BJ1 appearing together with a TCRalpha motif on AV5-AJ31. Only about 10% of unique acute clonotypes persisted into convalescence, yet these made up most of the response; new diverse de novo clonotypes seemingly replaced the rest. The cohort comprised only a few donors, so group averages rested on very few individuals. The low acute-to-convalescent clonotype overlap might be partly explained by sampling error, because only a fraction of each donor's blood was analyzed.

There are 17 amino acids in the CDR3, from cysteine to phenylalanine inclusive. The CDR3 DNA has 51 bases and is translated from base 1. The germline V gene encodes CDR1 MDHEN and CDR2 SYDVKM. The sample's time point label, decoded: convalescence about 6 months (5-8 months) after acute presentation (visit 7). CD8 T cell responses to two immunodominant EBV epitopes, BRLF1 109 (YVL-BR) and BMLF1 280 (GLC-BM), were tracked in the study over primary infection. A positive serum heterophile antibody test and EBV viral capsid antigen-specific IgM indicated primary EBV infection. Magnetic positive selection (MACS) was first used to enrich total CD8 T cells from PBMCs. A FACSAria III was used to sort live CD3+ CD8+ tetramer+ cells to over 95% purity. A PE-conjugated tetramer loaded with the BMLF1 280-288 peptide was used to sort the cells. After tetramer sorting, TCR repertoires of EBV epitope-specific CD8 T cells were deep-sequenced directly ex vivo at acute infection and at convalescence. Three people aged roughly 18 to 29 with clinical acute infectious mononucleosis and laboratory evidence of primary EBV infection were used as donors. Heparinized peripheral blood was collected when donors presented clinically with mononucleosis symptoms and again about 6 months afterward. PBMCs were isolated by Ficoll-Paque density gradient centrifugation.

For TCR profiling, total RNA from at least 8,000 sorted tetramer+ CD8 T cells was reverse transcribed into cDNA. PCR amplification of CDR3 regions used primers annealing to V and J regions and added unique molecular identifiers so that templates could be tracked. TCRalpha and TCRbeta chains were profiled using the immunoSEQ platform, including its sequencing and error-correction standards. The original methods were these. Clonal copy numbers were corrected for sequencing and PCR errors, and CDR3s were defined per IMGT conventions. Analysis was limited to productive rearrangements and used immunoSEQ Analyzer versions 2.0 and 3.0, and gene-pairing frequencies were further processed in Microsoft Excel. Circos plots were used to display V-J pairings, and MEME together with a custom motifSearch program was used to find CDR3 motifs. The probability of generation of TCR sequences was calculated using the OLGA algorithm. Clonotypes found at both visits were termed persistent, clonotypes found only in the acute phase were termed nonpersistent, and clonotypes found only at convalescence were termed de novo. A public TCR was defined as an amino acid clonotype used by more than one donor. Imported from immuneACCESS, the table was reduced by TCRdb to in-frame sequences with V and J called. These copies leave out some clones; in studies compared against another copy, an unresolved V gene accounts for under half, and the cause of the remainder is not known. For V, J and clone size, that table is used; D and trimming come from the DNA. The sample yields over 700 clones; 32% were counted once. The ten most abundant clones make up just over 50% of the sample.

In regard to this clone: Its ends do not fully match the called genes, so a read error is possible.

This sequence uses TRBV28 and TRBJ2-3; 9 junctional bases match TRBD1. The input for sequencing was EBV GLC epitope tetramer+ CD8+ T cells sorted from PBMCs, taken during convalescence from infectious mononucleosis. According to the study, the label for this sample's cell subset or site signals: CD8 T cells binding tetramer with EBV BMLF1 280-288 peptide (GLC-BM). This sequence originates from a man between 18 and 35 years old with infectious mononucleosis caused by EBV. In nucleotides, the sequence is TGTGCCAGCTGTTTACGGACCGGGACAGGGTCTACATATACGCAGTATTTT. It encodes CASCLRTGTGSTYTQYF. With the portions outside the CDR3 filled from the reference TRBV28 and TRBJ2-3 genes, the complete variable region becomes DVKVTQSSRYLVKRTGEKVFLECVQDMDHENMFWYRQDPGLGLRLIYFSYDVKMKEKGDIPEGYSVSREKKERFSLILESASTNQTSMYLCASCLRTGTGSTYTQYFGPGTRLTVL.